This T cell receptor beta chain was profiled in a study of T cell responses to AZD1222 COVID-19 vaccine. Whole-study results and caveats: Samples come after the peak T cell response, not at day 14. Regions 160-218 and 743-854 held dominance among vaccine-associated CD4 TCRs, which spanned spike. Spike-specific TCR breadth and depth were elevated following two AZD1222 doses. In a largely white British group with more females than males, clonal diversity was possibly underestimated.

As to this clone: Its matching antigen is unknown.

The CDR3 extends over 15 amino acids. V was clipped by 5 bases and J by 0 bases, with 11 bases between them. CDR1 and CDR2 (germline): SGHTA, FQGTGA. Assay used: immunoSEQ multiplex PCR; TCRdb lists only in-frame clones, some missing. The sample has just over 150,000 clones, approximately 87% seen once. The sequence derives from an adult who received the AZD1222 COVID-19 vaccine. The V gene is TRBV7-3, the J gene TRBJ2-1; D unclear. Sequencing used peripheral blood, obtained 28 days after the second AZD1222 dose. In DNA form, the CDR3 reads TGTGCCAGCAGCGAGCGCCCGAGCTCCTACAATGAGCAGTTCTTC. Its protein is CASSERPSSYNEQFF.